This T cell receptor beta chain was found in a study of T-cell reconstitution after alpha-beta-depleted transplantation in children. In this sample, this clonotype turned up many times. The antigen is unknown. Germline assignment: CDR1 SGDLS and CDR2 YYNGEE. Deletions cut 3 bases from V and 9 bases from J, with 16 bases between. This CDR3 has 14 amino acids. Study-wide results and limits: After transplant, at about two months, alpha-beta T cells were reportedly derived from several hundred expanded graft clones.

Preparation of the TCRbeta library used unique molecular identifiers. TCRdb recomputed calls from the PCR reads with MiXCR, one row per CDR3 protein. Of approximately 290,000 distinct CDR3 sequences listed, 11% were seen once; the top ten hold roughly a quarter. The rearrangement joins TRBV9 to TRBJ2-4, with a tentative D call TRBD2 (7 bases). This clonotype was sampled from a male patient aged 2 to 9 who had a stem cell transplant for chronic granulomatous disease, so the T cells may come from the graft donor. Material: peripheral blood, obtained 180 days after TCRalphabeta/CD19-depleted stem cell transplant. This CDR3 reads CASSGRSGEGIQYF. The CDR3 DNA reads TGTGCCAGCAGCGGAAGGTCAGGGGAGGGCATTCAGTACTTC.